This T cell receptor (beta chain) was retrieved from a study of control samples from healthy donors and cancer patients. TCRdb's table, derived via immunoSEQ multiplex PCR, lists solely in-frame clones and lacks some. The sample consists of about 140,000 clones, approximately 92% of them appearing once. CDR3 size: 12 residues. The germline V gene encodes CDR1 GTSNPN and CDR2 SVGIG (reference sequence). V was trimmed by 2 bases and J by 6 bases, leaving 11 bases between them. The TCR originated in a man under 40 in good health. V gene TRBV30 combines with J gene TRBJ2-7; no reliable D call. Sequencing input: blood. CDR3: CAWSLFLGEQYF. The CDR3 DNA follows: TGTGCCTGGAGTCTGTTTTTGGGCGAGCAGTACTTC. Full variable domain (remainder filled in from reference TRBV30 and TRBJ2-7): SQTIHQWPATLVQPVGSPLSLECTVEGTSNPNLYWYRQAAGRGLQLLFYSVGIGQISSEVPQNLSASRPQDRQFILSSKKLLLSDSGFYLCAWSLFLGEQYFGPGTRLTVT.